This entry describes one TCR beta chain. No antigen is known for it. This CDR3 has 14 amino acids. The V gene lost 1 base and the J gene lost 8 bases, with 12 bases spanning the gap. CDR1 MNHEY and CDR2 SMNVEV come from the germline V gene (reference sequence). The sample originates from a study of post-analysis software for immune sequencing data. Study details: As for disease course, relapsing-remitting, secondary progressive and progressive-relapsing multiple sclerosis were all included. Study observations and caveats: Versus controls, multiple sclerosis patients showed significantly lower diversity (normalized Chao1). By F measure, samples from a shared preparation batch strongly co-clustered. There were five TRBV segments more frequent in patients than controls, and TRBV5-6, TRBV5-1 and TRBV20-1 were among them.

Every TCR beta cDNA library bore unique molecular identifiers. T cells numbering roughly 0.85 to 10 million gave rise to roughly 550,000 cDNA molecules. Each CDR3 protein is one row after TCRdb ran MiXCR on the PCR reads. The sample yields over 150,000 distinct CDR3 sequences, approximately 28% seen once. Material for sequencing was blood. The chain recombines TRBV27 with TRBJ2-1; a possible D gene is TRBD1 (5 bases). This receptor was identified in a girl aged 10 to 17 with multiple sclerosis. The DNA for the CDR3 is TGTGCCAGCAGTTTATTCTCAGGGAACGATGAGCAGTTCTTC. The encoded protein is CASSLFSGNDEQFF.